A selection of T cell receptor beta chains follows, all from one sample in a study of blood T cells in healthy people across ages. MiXCR was run by TCRdb on the 5' RACE reads, yielding one entry per CDR3 protein. The sample yields approximately 960,000 distinct CDR3 sequences, about 27% seen once. The sample was also linked to a second study, of T cells of mothers and their children.

The sequencing sample was made of blood. The receptors derive from a woman in her forties in good health. CDR3s include the opening cysteine and the closing phenylalanine or tryptophan. D genes are given only for firm matches. The size field is filled for only some rows; it gives once, few, many or a size class.

many | TRBD1 | TRBJ2-3 | TRBV7-7 | CASSPGTGGFDTQYF | TGTGCTAGCAGCCCCGGGACAGGGGGCTTTGATACGCAGTATTTT
. | TRBD1 | TRBJ1-1 | TRBV19 | CASRGPGRGSEAFF | TGTGCCAGTCGGGGCCCTGGCAGGGGGAGCGAAGCTTTCTTT
few | TRBD1 | TRBJ1-1 | TRBV5-1 | CASSLIRDSKAFF | TGCGCCAGCAGCTTAATCCGGGACAGTAAAGCTTTCTTT
few | . | TRBJ1-6 | TRBV7-2 | CASSLARASYNSPLHF | TGTGCCAGCAGCTTAGCTCGGGCCAGCTATAATTCACCCCTCCACTTT
many | . | TRBJ2-7 | TRBV4-1 | CASSQDRTRGYEQYF | TGCGCCAGCAGCCAAGATCGGACAAGGGGCTACGAGCAGTACTTC
. | TRBD2 | TRBJ2-1 | TRBV7-8 | CASSLVRLTSGGADNEQFF | TGTGCCAGCAGCTTAGTAAGGTTGACTAGCGGGGGGGCAGACAATGAGCAGTTCTTC
. | . | TRBJ2-7 | TRBV7-2 | CASSQGSSYEQDF | TGTGCCAGCAGCCAGGGATCCTCCTACGAGCAGGACTTC
. | . | TRBJ2-4 | TRBV13 | CASSFGGQRAKNIQYF | TGTGCCAGCAGCTTCGGGGGACAAAGAGCCAAAAACATTCAGTACTTC
many | TRBD2 | TRBJ2-7 | TRBV4-2 | CASSQELAGNSYEQYF | TGTGCCAGCAGCCAAGAGCTAGCGGGAAATTCCTACGAGCAGTACTTC
. | . | TRBJ2-1 | TRBV7-2 | CASSLARNNNEQFF | TGTGCCAGCAGCTTGGCCAGGAATAACAATGAGCAGTTCTTC
. | . | TRBJ2-3 | TRBV18 | CASSPSSEGLTDTQYF | TGTGCCAGCTCACCATCTAGCGAGGGCCTCACAGATACGCAGTATTTT
many | TRBD1 | TRBJ2-7 | TRBV6-2/TRBV6-3 | CASTLAGTGSYEQYF | TGTGCCAGCACCCTCGCTGGGACAGGGTCCTACGAGCAGTACTTC
few | . | TRBJ1-1 | TRBV3-1 | CASSHNQGNTEAFF | TGTGCCAGCAGCCACAACCAGGGGAACACTGAAGCTTTCTTT
. | . | TRBJ2-1 | TRBV6-6 | CASSWTPTGSYNGQFF | TGTGCCAGCAGTTGGACTCCGACGGGCTCCTACAATGGGCAGTTCTTC
. | . | TRBJ1-4 | TRBV4-3 | CASSQVLGEANEKLFF | TGCGCCAGCAGCCAAGTTCTGGGTGAAGCTAATGAAAAACTGTTTTTT
. | . | TRBJ2-7 | TRBV6-1 | CASSEARGGGGYEQYF | TGTGCCAGCAGTGAAGCCAGAGGAGGGGGCGGCTACGAGCAGTACTTC
many | . | TRBJ2-1 | TRBV12-3/TRBV12-4 | CASSYSGGGQFF | TGTGCCAGCAGCTACTCGGGGGGCGGGCAGTTCTTC
few | TRBD2 | TRBJ2-5 | TRBV7-2 | CASSLVGLAGGHETQYF | TGTGCCAGCAGCTTAGTGGGACTAGCGGGGGGGCACGAGACCCAGTACTTC
. | TRBD2 | TRBJ2-1 | TRBV7-3 | CASSFGLAGYNEQFF | TGTGCCAGCAGCTTCGGGCTAGCGGGTTACAATGAGCAGTTCTTC
. | TRBD1 | TRBJ1-2 | TRBV28 | CAIADRLNYGYTF | TGTGCCATCGCGGACAGGCTCAACTATGGCTACACCTTC
. | TRBD1 | TRBJ2-3 | TRBV28 | CASLGPGQGKDTQYF | TGTGCCAGCCTAGGTCCCGGACAGGGAAAGGATACGCAGTATTTT
. | . | TRBJ2-7 | TRBV5-4 | CASSFDSDNYEQYF | TGTGCCAGCAGCTTTGACAGCGACAACTACGAGCAGTACTTC
many | TRBD1 | TRBJ2-5 | TRBV7-8 | CATGGQGAGVQETQYF | TGTGCCACCGGGGGACAGGGGGCGGGGGTCCAAGAGACCCAGTACTTC
many | . | TRBJ1-1 | TRBV5-1 | CASSLAGLEAFF | TGCGCCAGCAGCTTGGCAGGGTTGGAAGCTTTCTTT
. | TRBD1 | TRBJ2-1 | TRBV10-3 | CAISRDSRQDEQFF | TGTGCCATCAGCCGGGACAGTCGTCAGGATGAGCAGTTCTTC
few | . | TRBJ2-7 | TRBV7-6 | CASSRRPGGEQYF | TGTGCCAGCAGCCGGAGACCCGGTGGTGAGCAGTACTTC
many | . | TRBJ2-3 | TRBV14 | CASSQGITDTQYF | TGTGCCAGCAGCCAAGGCATAACAGATACGCAGTATTTT
. | . | TRBJ2-2 | TRBV7-9 | CASSLSGDTGELFF | TGTGCCAGCAGCTTATCAGGGGACACCGGGGAGCTGTTTTTT
many | . | TRBJ2-5 | TRBV20-1 | CSARSLRAYQETQYF | TGCAGTGCTAGAAGTCTCAGGGCCTACCAAGAGACCCAGTACTTC
. | TRBD2 | TRBJ2-7 | TRBV20-1 | CSATWGGGEQYF | TGCAGTGCTACCTGGGGGGGGGGCGAGCAGTACTTC
once | . | TRBJ2-7 | TRBV6-2/TRBV6-3 | CASSYLSDGQGYCEQYF | TGTGCCAGCAGTTACTTGAGTGATGGTCAGGGGTACTGCGAGCAGTACTTC
many | . | TRBJ1-2 | TRBV11-2 | CASSSLRLTLNYGYTF | TGTGCCAGCAGCTCCTTGAGACTGACACTTAACTATGGCTACACCTTC
many | . | TRBJ2-7 | TRBV10-3 | CAISGQTYEQYF | TGTGCCATCAGCGGACAGACCTACGAGCAGTACTTC
. | . | TRBJ2-7 | TRBV25-1 | CATSSQTVSCEQYF | TGTGCCACCAGTTCACAGACCGTATCCTGCGAGCAGTACTTC
many | . | TRBJ2-7 | TRBV29-1 | CSVADPYEQYF | TGCAGCGTGGCGGACCCTTACGAGCAGTACTTC
many | . | TRBJ2-4 | TRBV6-5 | CASSYKGLDIQYF | TGTGCCAGCAGTTACAAGGGTTTGGACATTCAGTACTTC
. | TRBD1 | TRBJ2-3 | TRBV27 | CASSIIQGAMGTDTQYF | TGTGCCAGCAGTATAATACAGGGGGCGATGGGCACAGATACGCAGTATTTT
. | TRBD1 | TRBJ2-1 | TRBV4-3 | CANSQIGGAPYNEQFF | TGCGCCAACAGCCAAATAGGGGGCGCGCCGTACAATGAGCAGTTCTTC
. | TRBD2 | TRBJ2-1 | TRBV6-5 | CASRATRAGSYNEQFF | TGTGCCAGCAGAGCTACCCGAGCGGGGTCCTACAATGAGCAGTTCTTC
few | TRBD1 | TRBJ1-2 | TRBV10-3 | CAISDRTGDYGHTF | TGTGCCATCAGTGATAGGACAGGTGACTATGGCCACACCTTC
. | . | TRBJ2-7 | TRBV28 | CASTMTDGYEQYF | TGTGCCAGCACTATGACTGACGGCTACGAGCAGTACTTC
many | TRBD2 | TRBJ2-5 | TRBV11-1 | CASSTPGLVGETQYF | TGTGCCAGCAGTACACCGGGACTAGTGGGAGAGACCCAGTACTTC
. | . | TRBJ1-5 | TRBV7-6 | CASSERGLNQPQHF | TGTGCCAGCAGCGAGCGGGGCCTCAATCAGCCCCAGCATTTT
few | . | TRBJ2-3 | TRBV7-8 | CASRNTPGEDTQYF | TGTGCCAGCAGAAACACGCCAGGGGAAGATACGCAGTATTTT
. | TRBD1 | TRBJ2-1 | TRBV27 | CAGMDTGGDNEQFF | TGTGCCGGCATGGACACAGGGGGCGACAATGAGCAGTTCTTC
few | TRBD1 | TRBJ2-3 | TRBV20-1 | CSARAVRTGGRADTQYF | TGCAGTGCGAGAGCCGTTCGGACAGGGGGCAGGGCAGATACGCAGTATTTT
. | TRBD1 | TRBJ2-3 | TRBV28 | CASSSSGTGYTDTQYF | TGTGCCAGCAGTTCCTCCGGGACAGGGTACACAGATACGCAGTATTTT
many | . | TRBJ2-7 | TRBV27 | CASSLSIRYEQYF | TGTGCCAGCAGTTTATCGATACGTTACGAGCAGTACTTC
many | . | TRBJ1-5 | TRBV5-1 | CASSLVGGQPQHF | TGTGCCAGCAGCTTAGTCGGGGGCCAGCCCCAGCATTTT
. | . | TRBJ1-1 | TRBV19 | CASSPRRGSGAFF | TGTGCCAGTAGTCCGAGGAGGGGATCCGGGGCTTTCTTT
many | TRBD2 | TRBJ2-7 | TRBV10-3 | CAISGGGYEQYF | TGTGCCATCAGCGGGGGGGGCTACGAGCAGTACTTC
many | TRBD1 | TRBJ1-2 | TRBV28 | CASSFQGANYGYTF | TGTGCCAGCAGTTTTCAGGGGGCGAACTATGGCTACACCTTC
many | . | TRBJ2-7 | TRBV10-3 | CAAQPGVGEIFAYEQYF | TGTGCCGCCCAACCAGGGGTGGGGGAGATTTTCGCCTACGAGCAGTACTTC
. | . | TRBJ1-6 | TRBV18 | CASSPQHAQGNSPPHF | TGTGCCAGCTCACCTCAGCATGCCCAGGGGAATTCACCCCCCCACTTT
. | . | TRBJ2-7 | TRBV7-9 | CASSPTPTGEDEQYF | TGTGCCAGCAGCCCCACGCCCACAGGGGAGGACGAGCAGTACTTC
. | . | TRBJ2-1 | TRBV7-2 | CASSPGIFSRDEQFF | TGTGCCAGCAGCCCCGGGATTTTTTCGAGGGATGAGCAGTTCTTC
few | . | TRBJ1-5 | TRBV21-1 | CASSTYPLDRRNQPQHF | TGTGCCAGCAGCACCTACCCTCTGGACAGAAGGAATCAGCCCCAGCATTTT
many | TRBD2 | TRBJ2-1 | TRBV11-2 | CASSLEPSGNEQFF | TGTGCCAGCAGCTTAGAGCCTAGCGGCAATGAGCAGTTCTTC